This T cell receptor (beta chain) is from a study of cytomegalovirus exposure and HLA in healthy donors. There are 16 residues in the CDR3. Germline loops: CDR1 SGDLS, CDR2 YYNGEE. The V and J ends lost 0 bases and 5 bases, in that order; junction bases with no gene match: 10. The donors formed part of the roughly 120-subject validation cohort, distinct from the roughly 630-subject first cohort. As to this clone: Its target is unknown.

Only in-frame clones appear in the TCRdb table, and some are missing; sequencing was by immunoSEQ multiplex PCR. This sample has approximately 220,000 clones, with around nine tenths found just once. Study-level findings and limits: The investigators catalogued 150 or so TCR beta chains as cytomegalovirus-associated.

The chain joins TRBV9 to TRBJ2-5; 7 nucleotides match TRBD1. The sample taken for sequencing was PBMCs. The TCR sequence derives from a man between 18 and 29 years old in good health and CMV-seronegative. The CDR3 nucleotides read TGTGCCAGCAGCGTAGGAGGGGGCGGGTCAGGGGAGACCCAGTACTTC. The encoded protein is CASSVGGGGSGETQYF. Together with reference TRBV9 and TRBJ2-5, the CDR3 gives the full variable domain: DSGVTQTPKHLITATGQRVTLRCSPRSGDLSVYWYQQSLDQGLQFLIQYYNGEERAKGNILERFSAQQFPDLHSELNLSSLELGDSALYFCASSVGGGGSGETQYFGPGTRLLVL.